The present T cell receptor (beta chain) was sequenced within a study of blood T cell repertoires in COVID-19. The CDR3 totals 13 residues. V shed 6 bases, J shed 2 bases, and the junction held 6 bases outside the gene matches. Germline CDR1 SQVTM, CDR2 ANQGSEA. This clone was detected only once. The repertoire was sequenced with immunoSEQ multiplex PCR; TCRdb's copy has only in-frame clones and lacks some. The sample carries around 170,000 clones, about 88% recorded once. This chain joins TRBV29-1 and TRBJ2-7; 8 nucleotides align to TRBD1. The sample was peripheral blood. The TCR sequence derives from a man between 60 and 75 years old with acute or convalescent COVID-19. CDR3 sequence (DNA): TGCAGCGTCGCCCGGGACAGGCCCTACGAGCAGTACTTC. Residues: CSVARDRPYEQYF.